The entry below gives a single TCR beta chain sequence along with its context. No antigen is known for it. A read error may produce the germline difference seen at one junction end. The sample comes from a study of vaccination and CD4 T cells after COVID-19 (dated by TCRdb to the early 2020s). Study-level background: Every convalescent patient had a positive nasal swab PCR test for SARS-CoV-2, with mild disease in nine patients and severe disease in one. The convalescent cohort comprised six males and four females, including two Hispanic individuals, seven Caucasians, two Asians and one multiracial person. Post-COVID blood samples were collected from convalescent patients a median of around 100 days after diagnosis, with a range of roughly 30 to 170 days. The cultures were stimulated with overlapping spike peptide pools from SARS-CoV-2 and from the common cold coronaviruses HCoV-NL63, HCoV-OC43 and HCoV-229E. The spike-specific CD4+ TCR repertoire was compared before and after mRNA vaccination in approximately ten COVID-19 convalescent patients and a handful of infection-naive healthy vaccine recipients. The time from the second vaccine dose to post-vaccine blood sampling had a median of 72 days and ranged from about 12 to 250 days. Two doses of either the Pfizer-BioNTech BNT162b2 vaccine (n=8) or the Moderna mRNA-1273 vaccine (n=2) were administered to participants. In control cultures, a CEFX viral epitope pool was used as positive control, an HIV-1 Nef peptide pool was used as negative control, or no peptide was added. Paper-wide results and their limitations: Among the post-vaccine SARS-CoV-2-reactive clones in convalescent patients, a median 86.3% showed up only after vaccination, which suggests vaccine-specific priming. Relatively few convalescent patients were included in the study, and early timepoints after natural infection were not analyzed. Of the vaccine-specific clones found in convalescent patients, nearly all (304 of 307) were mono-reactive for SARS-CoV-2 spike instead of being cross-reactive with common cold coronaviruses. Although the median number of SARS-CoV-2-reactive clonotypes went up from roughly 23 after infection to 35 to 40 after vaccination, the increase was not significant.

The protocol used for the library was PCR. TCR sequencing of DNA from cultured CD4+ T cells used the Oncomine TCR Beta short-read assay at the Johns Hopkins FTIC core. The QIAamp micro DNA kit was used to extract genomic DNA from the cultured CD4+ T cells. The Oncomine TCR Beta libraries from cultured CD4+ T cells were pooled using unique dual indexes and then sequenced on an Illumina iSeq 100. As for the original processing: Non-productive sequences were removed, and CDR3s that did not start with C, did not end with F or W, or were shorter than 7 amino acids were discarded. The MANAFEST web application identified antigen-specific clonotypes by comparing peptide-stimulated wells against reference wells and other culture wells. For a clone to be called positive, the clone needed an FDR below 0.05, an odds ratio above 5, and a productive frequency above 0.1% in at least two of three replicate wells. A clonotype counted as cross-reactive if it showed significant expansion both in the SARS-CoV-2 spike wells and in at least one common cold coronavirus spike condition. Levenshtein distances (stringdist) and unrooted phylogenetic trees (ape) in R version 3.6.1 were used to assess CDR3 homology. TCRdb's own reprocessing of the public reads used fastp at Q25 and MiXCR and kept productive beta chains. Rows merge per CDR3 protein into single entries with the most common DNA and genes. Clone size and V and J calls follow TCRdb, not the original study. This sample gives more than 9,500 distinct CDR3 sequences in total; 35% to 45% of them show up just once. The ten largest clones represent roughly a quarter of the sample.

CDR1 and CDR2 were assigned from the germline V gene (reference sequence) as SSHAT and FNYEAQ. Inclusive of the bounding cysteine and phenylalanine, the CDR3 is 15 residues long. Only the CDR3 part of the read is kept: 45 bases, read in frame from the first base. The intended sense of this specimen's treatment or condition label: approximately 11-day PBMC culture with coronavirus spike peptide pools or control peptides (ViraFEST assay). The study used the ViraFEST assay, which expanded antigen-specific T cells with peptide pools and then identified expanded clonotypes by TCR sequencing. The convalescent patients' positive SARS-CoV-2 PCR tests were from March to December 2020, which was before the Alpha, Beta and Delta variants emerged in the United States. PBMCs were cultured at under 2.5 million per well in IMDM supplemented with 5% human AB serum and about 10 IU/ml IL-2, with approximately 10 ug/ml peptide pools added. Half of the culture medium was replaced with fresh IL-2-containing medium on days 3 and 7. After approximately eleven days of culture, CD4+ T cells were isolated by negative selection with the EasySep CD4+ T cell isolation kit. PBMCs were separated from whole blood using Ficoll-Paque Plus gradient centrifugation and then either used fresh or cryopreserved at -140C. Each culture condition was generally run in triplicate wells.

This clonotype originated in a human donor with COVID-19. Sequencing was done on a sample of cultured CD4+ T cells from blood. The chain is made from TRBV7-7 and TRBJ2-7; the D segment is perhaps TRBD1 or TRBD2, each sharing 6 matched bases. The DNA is TGTGCTAGCAGCCCAATCCGGGGGCCCAACCACGAGCAGTACTTC. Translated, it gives CASSPIRGPNHEQYF. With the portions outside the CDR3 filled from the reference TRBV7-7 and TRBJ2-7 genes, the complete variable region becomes GAGVSQSPRYKVTKRGQDVTLRCDPISSHATLYWYQQALGQGPEFLTYFNYEAQPDKSGLPSDRFSAERPEGSISTLTIQRTEQRDSAMYRCASSPIRGPNHEQYFGPGTRLTVT.